Listed here are 24 T cell receptor beta chains from one sample, sequenced in a study of immune evolution from preneoplasia to lung adenocarcinoma. The table came from immunoSEQ multiplex PCR; TCRdb's copy has only in-frame clones and leaves some out. The sample lists approximately 11,000 clones, roughly three quarters occurring once. The sample was FFPE normal lung tissue adjacent to the tumor. These TCRs come from a person between 60 and 69 years old with lung adenocarcinoma. Some clones in this sample may be carry-over from other donors' samples.

The rearrangement joins TRBV10-3 to TRBJ2-7; D remains ambiguous. CDR1 ENHRY and CDR2 SYGVKD come from the germline V gene. V dropped 3 bases and J dropped 1 base, with 7 bases sitting between them. This CDR3 is built from 13 residues. The CDR3 sequence is CAISEPTSYEQYF. CDR3 sequence (DNA): TGTGCCATCAGTGAACCAACTTCCTACGAGCAGTACTTC.

The chain employs TRBV29-1 and TRBJ2-1, with D possibly matching TRBD2 (5 bases). V was trimmed by 7 bases and J by 4 bases, leaving 14 bases between them. CDR1 and CDR2 from the germline V gene are SQVTM and ANQGSEA. There are 13 residues in the CDR3. The chain's CDR3 is CSGRAEDYNEQFF. Here the CDR3 DNA reads TGCAGCGGGCGAGCGGAAGATTACAATGAGCAGTTCTTC.

CDR3 amino acids: CASSDGLAGVGDTQYF. The DNA of the CDR3 is TGTGCCAGCAGTGACGGACTAGCGGGAGTAGGAGATACGCAGTATTTT. The rearrangement joins TRBV2 to TRBJ2-3, with 13 bases aligning to TRBD2. Germline V gene sequence: CDR1 SNHLY, CDR2 FYNNEI. V lost 3 bases and J lost 5; bases outside the gene matches: 5. The CDR3 contains 16 residues. The full variable domain, completed using reference TRBV2 and TRBJ2-3, is EPEVTQTPSHQVTQMGQEVILRCVPISNHLYFYWYRQILGQKVEFLVSFYNNEISEKSEIFDDQFSVERPDGSNFTLKIRSTKLEDSAMYFCASSDGLAGVGDTQYFGPGTRLTVL.

This chain uses TRBV30 with TRBJ1-1; 7 bases fit TRBD1. In germline, CDR1 is GTSNPN, CDR2 SVGIG (reference sequence). CDR3 length: 13 residues. Trimming cost V 0 bases and J 5 bases; bases outside gene matches: 3. The CDR3 region is CAWSVTGETEAFF. CDR3 DNA sequence: TGTGCCTGGAGTGTAACAGGGGAGACTGAAGCTTTCTTT.

The chain links TRBV12-5 to TRBJ2-5, with D perhaps matching TRBD1 (6 bases). CDR3 length: 15 amino acids. CDR1 is LGHNT and CDR2 is FRNRAP in the germline V gene. Trimming shortened V by 6 bases and J by 4 bases, and 18 bases separated the two germline ends. The CDR3: CASGRVGQRGETQYF. CDR3 coding DNA: TGTGCTAGTGGCCGAGTCGGACAGAGGGGAGAGACCCAGTACTTC.

This sequence joins TRBV28 and TRBJ2-3; perhaps TRBD1 as D (6 bases). Deletions cut 10 bases from V and 2 bases from J, with 13 bases between. From germline, CDR1 is MDHEN and CDR2 SYDVKM. The CDR3 spans 13 residues. The CDR3 nucleotides are TGTGCCACCACTCAGGGGAACACAGATACGCAGTATTTT. Translated, it gives CATTQGNTDTQYF.

CDR3 nucleotides: TGTGCCAGCAGCCTACTACGCGTCGGGGTTGGGACTGAAGCTTTCTTT. Protein product: CASSLLRVGVGTEAFF. This chain joins TRBV7-2 and TRBJ1-1, with no clear D. V lost 5 bases, J lost 5 bases, and 21 bases lay in between. The CDR3 loop spans 16 amino acids. Germline CDR1 SGHTA, CDR2 FQGNSA.

The chain employs TRBV4-1 and TRBJ1-2; perhaps TRBD1 as D (6 bases). CDR3 length: 16 residues. Trimming left V 0 bases short and J 5 bases short, with 16 bases between. Germline CDR1 reads MGHRA; CDR2 reads YSYEKL. The CDR3: CASSQDRGTFPYGYTF. The DNA of the CDR3 is TGCGCCAGCAGCCAAGATAGGGGGACCTTCCCGTATGGCTACACCTTC.

The rearrangement links TRBV5-1 to TRBJ2-3; D unclear. This CDR3 is 13 amino acids long. V was cut by 4 bases and J by 6 bases, with 12 bases left in between. Germline V lookup: CDR1 SGHRS, CDR2 YFSETQ. The CDR3 sequence: CASSARVGDTQYF. CDR3 sequence (DNA): TGCGCCAGCAGCGCACGGGTAGGGGATACGCAGTATTTT. Together with reference TRBV5-1 and TRBJ2-3, the CDR3 gives the full variable domain: KAGVTQTPRYLIKTRGQQVTLSCSPISGHRSVSWYQQTPGQGLQFLFEYFSETQRNKGNFPGRFSGRQFSNSRSEMNVSTLELGDSALYLCASSARVGDTQYFGPGTRLTVL.

V and J are TRBV6-6 and TRBJ1-5; 7 nucleotides line up with TRBD1. The germline gives CDR1 MNHNY, CDR2 SVGAGI (reference sequence). The CDR3 covers 14 residues. V dropped 5 bases and J dropped 2; count of bases not matched to a gene: 3. CDR3: CASSRQGGNQPQHF. The DNA for the CDR3 is TGTGCCAGCAGTAGACAGGGCGGCAATCAGCCCCAGCATTTT.

The rearrangement joins TRBV2 to TRBJ2-2; weak D call: TRBD2 (5 bases). V was cut by 6 bases and J by 0 bases, with 14 bases left in between. CDR1 and CDR2 (germline): SNHLY, FYNNEI. The CDR3 loop spans 16 amino acids. The CDR3: CASSVDAGANTGELFF. The CDR3 nucleotides read TGTGCCAGCAGCGTAGATGCGGGCGCGAACACCGGGGAGCTGTTTTTT.

The chain combines TRBV27 with TRBJ1-5, with TRBD1 matching over 11 bases. Trimming took 5 bases from V and 5 from J; bases not matched to a gene: 11. This CDR3 spans 17 amino acids. Germline V gives CDR1 MNHEY, CDR2 SMNVEV (reference sequence). This CDR3 is CASSPSRDRGFHQPQHF. DNA of the CDR3: TGTGCCAGCAGTCCCTCCCGGGACAGGGGGTTCCATCAGCCCCAGCATTTT.

The chain employs TRBV11-1 and TRBJ2-1; no firm D call. The CDR3 spans 13 residues. CDR1 SGHAT and CDR2 FQDESV come from the germline V gene (reference sequence). Trimming removed 2 bases from V and 9 bases from J, with 11 bases in between. The CDR3 DNA reads as TGTGCCAGCAGCTTATCCGGAAAAACTGAGCAGTTCTTC. This translates into CASSLSGKTEQFF.

This clone has just one count. The rearrangement uses TRBV28 and TRBJ2-7, with TRBD1 as a possible D gene (5 bases). From germline, CDR1 is MDHEN and CDR2 SYDVKM. Trimming cost V 9 bases and J 6 bases, with 21 bases left between them. The CDR3 runs to 14 residues. CDR3 in DNA: TGTGCCAGTTGGCCGGACACGAGAACGGGCGAGCAGTACTTC. Translated, it gives CASWPDTRTGEQYF. Supplemented by reference TRBV28 and TRBJ2-7, the full variable domain reads DVKVTQSSRYLVKRTGEKVFLECVQDMDHENMFWYRQDPGLGLRLIYFSYDVKMKEKGDIPEGYSVSREKKERFSLILESASTNQTSMYLCASWPDTRTGEQYFGPGTRLTVT.

The chain is built from TRBV10-1 and TRBJ2-2, with TRBD2 identical over 8 bases. J lost 5 bases, V lost 4 bases, and 6 bases had no gene match. CDR1 and CDR2 (germline): WNHNN, SYGVQD (reference sequence). The CDR3 spans 15 residues. This CDR3 reads CASSAGGPETGELFF. The CDR3 DNA reads TGCGCCAGCAGTGCGGGAGGGCCGGAGACCGGGGAGCTGTTTTTT.

J is TRBJ1-4 and V is TRBV18; D not resolved. The CDR3 has 17 residues. The germline CDR1 and CDR2 sequences are KGHSH and LQKENI. Trimming took off 1 base at V and 0 bases at J, with 12 bases between the two ends. The CDR3 DNA reads TGTGCCAGCTCACCACAAGGCGTCCCAGCAACTAATGAAAAACTGTTTTTT. As protein: CASSPQGVPATNEKLFF. Variable domain in full (rest from reference TRBV18 and TRBJ1-4): NAGVMQNPRHLVRRRGQEARLRCSPMKGHSHVYWYRQLPEEGLKFMVYLQKENIIDESGMPKERFSAEFPKEGPSILRIQQVVRGDSAAYFCASSPQGVPATNEKLFFGSGTQLSVL.

The V gene is TRBV28, the J gene TRBJ2-3; the D is unclear. V lost 4 bases and J 2 bases, leaving 13 bases between the germline ends. The length of the CDR3 is 15 residues. Germline V lookup: CDR1 MDHEN, CDR2 SYDVKM. Here the CDR3 reads CASSSQAIYTDTQYF. CDR3 bases: TGTGCCAGCAGTTCACAAGCGATCTACACAGATACGCAGTATTTT.

The chain employs TRBV19 and TRBJ1-2, with a possible D match to TRBD1 (6 bases). CDR3 length equals 13 residues. CDR1 is LNHDA, CDR2 SQIVND, per germline (reference sequence). V lost 5 bases, J lost 7 bases, and 14 bases lay in between. The CDR3 sequence: CASSQKARGGYTF. The CDR3 DNA follows: TGTGCCAGTAGTCAAAAGGCCAGGGGTGGCTACACCTTC.

The chain recombines TRBV29-1 with TRBJ2-2, with 10 bases lining up with TRBD1. Germline lookup yields CDR1 SQVTM and CDR2 ANQGSEA. CDR3 length: 14 amino acids. The ends lost 4 bases at V and 3 bases at J; junction bases unmatched: 2. In DNA, the CDR3 is TGCAGCGTTGCCGGGACAGGGGACACCGGGGAGCTGTTTTTT. Protein sequence: CSVAGTGDTGELFF.

The chain joins TRBV29-1 to TRBJ1-2; the D gene is possibly TRBD1 (5 bases). This CDR3 is 13 amino acids long. Germline lookup yields CDR1 SQVTM and CDR2 ANQGSEA. The V gene lost 4 bases and the J gene lost 4 bases, with 13 bases spanning the gap. The CDR3 DNA follows: TGCAGCGTTGGGGACTTTCCAAGCTATGGCTACACCTTC. Amino acid sequence: CSVGDFPSYGYTF. Using reference TRBV29-1 and TRBJ1-2 for the parts outside the CDR3, the full variable domain is SAVISQKPSRDICQRGTSLTIQCQVDSQVTMMFWYRQQPGQSLTLIATANQGSEATYESGFVIDKFPISRPNLTFSTLTVSNMSPEDSSIYLCSVGDFPSYGYTFGSGTRLTVV.

This sequence joins TRBV12-5 and TRBJ2-2, with TRBD2 as a possible D gene (5 bases). This CDR3 has 16 residues. CDR1 and CDR2 from the germline V gene are LGHNT and FRNRAP. The V and J ends lost 7 bases and 4 bases respectively, with 19 bases between them. The CDR3, as DNA: TGTGCTAGTGCCCTAGGACTCACCACGGGCACCGGGGAGCTGTTTTTT. Its translation is CASALGLTTGTGELFF.

This chain joins TRBV28 and TRBJ2-1; perhaps TRBD2 as D (6 bases). Germline V gives CDR1 MDHEN, CDR2 SYDVKM. CDR3 size: 15 residues. Trimming removed 2 bases at V and 6 bases at J, with 14 bases between. The CDR3: CASSLGGLPPNEQFF. CDR3 bases: TGTGCCAGCAGTTTAGGTGGACTACCTCCCAATGAGCAGTTCTTC.

This rearrangement joins TRBV19 to TRBJ1-2; 7 nucleotides agree with TRBD1. The V segment lost 4 bases and the J segment 0 bases; nucleotides outside the gene matches: 2. This CDR3 contains 14 residues. The germline gives CDR1 LNHDA, CDR2 SQIVND (reference sequence). The CDR3 bases are TGTGCCAGTAGTAGACAGGGCACTAACTATGGCTACACCTTC. Protein sequence: CASSRQGTNYGYTF.

In DNA form, the CDR3 reads TGTGCCAGCTCACCAGCCAGCAGGGGCGGCACCGGGGAGCTGTTTTTT. Translated, it gives CASSPASRGGTGELFF. The chain has TRBV18 and TRBJ2-2; D might be TRBD1 (6 bases). This CDR3 is 16 amino acids long. Between the trimmed V and J ends, which lost 2 bases and 4 bases, there was a span of 14 bases. The V gene's germline CDR1 is KGHSH and CDR2 LQKENI.